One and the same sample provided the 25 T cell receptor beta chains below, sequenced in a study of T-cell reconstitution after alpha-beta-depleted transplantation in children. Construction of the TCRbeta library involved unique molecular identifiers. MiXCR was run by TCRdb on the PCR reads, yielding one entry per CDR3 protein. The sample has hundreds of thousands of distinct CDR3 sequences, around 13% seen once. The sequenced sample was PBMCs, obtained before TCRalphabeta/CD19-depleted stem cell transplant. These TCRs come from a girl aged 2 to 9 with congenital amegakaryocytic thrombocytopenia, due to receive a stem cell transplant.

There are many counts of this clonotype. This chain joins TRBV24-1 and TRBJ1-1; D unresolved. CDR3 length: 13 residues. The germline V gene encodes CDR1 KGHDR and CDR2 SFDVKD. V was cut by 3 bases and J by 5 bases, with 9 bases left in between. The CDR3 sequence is CATSDRLGTEAFF. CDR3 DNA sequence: TGTGCCACCAGTGATCGCCTCGGGACTGAAGCTTTCTTT.

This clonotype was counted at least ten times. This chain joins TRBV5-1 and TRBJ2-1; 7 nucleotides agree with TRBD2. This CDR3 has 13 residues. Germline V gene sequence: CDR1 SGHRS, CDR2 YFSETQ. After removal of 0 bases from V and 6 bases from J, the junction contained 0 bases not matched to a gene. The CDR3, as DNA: TGCGCCAGCAGCTTGGAGCGGGGCAATGAGCAGTTCTTC. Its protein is CASSLERGNEQFF.

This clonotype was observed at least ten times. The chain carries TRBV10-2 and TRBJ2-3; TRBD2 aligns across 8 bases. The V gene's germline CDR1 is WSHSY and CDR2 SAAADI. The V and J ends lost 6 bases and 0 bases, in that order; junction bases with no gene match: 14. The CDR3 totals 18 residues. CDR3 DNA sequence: TGCGCCAGCAGGGACGAGCGGGAGTTTATGATTAGCACAGATACGCAGTATTTT. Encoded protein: CASRDEREFMISTDTQYF.

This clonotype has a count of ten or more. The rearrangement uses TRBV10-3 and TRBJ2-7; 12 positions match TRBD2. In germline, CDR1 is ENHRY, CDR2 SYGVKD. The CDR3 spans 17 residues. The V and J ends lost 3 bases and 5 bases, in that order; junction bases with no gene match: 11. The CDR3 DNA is TGTGCCATCAGTGACCATCGACTAGCGGGAGTCGAAGACGAGCAGTACTTC. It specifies CAISDHRLAGVEDEQYF.

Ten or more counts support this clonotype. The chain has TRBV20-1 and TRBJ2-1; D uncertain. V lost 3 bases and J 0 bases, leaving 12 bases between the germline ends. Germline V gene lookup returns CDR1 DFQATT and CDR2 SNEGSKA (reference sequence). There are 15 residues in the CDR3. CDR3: CSASPPRSSYNEQFF. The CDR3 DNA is TGCAGTGCTAGTCCCCCCCGGAGCTCCTACAATGAGCAGTTCTTC.

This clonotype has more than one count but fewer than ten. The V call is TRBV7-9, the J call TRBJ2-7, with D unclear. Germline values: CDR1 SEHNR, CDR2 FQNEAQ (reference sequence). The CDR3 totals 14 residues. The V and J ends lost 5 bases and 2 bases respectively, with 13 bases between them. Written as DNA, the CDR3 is TGTGCCAGCAGCCCGCCTACCGAGGCCTACGAGCAGTACTTC. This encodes CASSPPTEAYEQYF. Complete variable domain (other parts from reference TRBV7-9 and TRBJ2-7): DTGVSQNPRHKITKRGQNVTFRCDPISEHNRLYWYRQTLGQGPEFLTYFQNEAQLEKSRLLSDRFSAERPKGSFSTLEIQRTEQGDSAMYLCASSPPTEAYEQYFGPGTRLTVT.

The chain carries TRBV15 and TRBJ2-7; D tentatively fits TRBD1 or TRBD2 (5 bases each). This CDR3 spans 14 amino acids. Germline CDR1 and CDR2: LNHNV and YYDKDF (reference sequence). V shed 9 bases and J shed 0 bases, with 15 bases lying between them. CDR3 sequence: CATKYRDGSYEQYF. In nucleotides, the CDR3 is TGTGCCACTAAATACCGGGACGGCTCCTACGAGCAGTACTTC.

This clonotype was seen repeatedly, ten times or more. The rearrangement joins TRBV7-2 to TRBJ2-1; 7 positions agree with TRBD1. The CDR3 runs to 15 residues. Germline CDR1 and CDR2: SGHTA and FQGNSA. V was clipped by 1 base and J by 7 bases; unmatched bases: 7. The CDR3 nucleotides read TGTGCCAGCAGCTTAGAGGGGGCAAGGCGTAATGAGCAGTTCTTC. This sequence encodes CASSLEGARRNEQFF.

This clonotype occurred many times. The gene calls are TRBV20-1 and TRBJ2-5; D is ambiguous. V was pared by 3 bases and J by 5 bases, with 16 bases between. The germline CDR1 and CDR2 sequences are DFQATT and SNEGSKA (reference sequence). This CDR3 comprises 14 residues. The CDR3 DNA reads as TGCAGTGCTAGTCCAAGGGCCGTAGGGGAGACCCAGTACTTC. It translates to CSASPRAVGETQYF.

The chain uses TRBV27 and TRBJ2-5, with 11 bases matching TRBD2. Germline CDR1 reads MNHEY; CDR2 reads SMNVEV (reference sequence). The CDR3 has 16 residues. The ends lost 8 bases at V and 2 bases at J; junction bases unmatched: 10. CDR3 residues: CASRRGTSGLQETQYF. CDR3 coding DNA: TGTGCCAGCCGCCGAGGGACTAGCGGTCTTCAAGAGACCCAGTACTTC.

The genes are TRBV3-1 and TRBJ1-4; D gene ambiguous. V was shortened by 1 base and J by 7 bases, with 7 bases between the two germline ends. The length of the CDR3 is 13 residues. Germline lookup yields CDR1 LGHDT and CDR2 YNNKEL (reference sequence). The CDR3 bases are TGTGCCAGCAGCCAAGGTCCAAGTGAAAAACTGTTTTTT. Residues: CASSQGPSEKLFF. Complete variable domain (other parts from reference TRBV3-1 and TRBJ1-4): DTAVSQTPKYLVTQMGNDKSIKCEQNLGHDTMYWYKQDSKKFLKIMFSYNNKELIINETVPNRFSPKSPDKAHLNLHINSLELGDSAVYFCASSQGPSEKLFFGSGTQLSVL.

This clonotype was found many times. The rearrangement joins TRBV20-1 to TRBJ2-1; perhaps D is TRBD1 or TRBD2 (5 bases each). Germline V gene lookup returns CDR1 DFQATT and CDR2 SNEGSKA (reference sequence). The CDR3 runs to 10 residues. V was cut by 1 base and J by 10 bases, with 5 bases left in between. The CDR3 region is CSARGGEQFF. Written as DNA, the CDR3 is TGCAGTGCTAGAGGGGGGGAGCAGTTCTTC.

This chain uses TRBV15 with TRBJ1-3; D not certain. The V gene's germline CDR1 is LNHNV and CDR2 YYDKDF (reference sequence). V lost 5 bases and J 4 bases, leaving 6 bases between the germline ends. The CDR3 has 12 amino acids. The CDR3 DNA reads TGTGCCACCAGCCTGACCGGAAACACCATATATTTT. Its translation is CATSLTGNTIYF.

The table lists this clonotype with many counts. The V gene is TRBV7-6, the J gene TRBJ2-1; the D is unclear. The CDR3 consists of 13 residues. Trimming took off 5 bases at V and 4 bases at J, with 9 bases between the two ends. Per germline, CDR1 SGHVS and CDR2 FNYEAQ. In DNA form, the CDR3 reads TGTGCCAGCAGCGGATCGCGGTACAATGAGCAGTTCTTC. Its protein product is CASSGSRYNEQFF.

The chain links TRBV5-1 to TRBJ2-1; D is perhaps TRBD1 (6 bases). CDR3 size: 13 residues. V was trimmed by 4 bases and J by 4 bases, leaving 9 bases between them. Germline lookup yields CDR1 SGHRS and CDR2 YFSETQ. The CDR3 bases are TGCGCCAGCAGCGACAGGTCATACAATGAGCAGTTCTTC. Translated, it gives CASSDRSYNEQFF.

The CDR3 coding sequence is TGCAGCACGAACCCTAGCGGGAGTATCACAGATACGCAGTATTTT. Encoded protein: CSTNPSGSITDTQYF. The chain recombines TRBV20-1 with TRBJ2-3; 10 bases match TRBD2. CDR3 size: 15 residues. Germline loops: CDR1 DFQATT, CDR2 SNEGSKA (reference sequence).

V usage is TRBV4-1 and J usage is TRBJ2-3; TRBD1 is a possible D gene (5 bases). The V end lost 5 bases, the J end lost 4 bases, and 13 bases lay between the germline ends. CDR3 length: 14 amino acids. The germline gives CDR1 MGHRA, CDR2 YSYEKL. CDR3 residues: CASSSRVGPDTQYF. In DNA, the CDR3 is TGCGCCAGCAGCTCCAGGGTGGGCCCAGATACGCAGTATTTT.

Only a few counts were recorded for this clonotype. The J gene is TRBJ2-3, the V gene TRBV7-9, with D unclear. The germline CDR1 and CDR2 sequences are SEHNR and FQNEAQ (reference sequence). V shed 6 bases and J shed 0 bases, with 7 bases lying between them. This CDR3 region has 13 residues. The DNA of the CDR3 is TGTGCCAGCAGGGTCACTAGCACAGATACGCAGTATTTT. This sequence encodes CASRVTSTDTQYF.

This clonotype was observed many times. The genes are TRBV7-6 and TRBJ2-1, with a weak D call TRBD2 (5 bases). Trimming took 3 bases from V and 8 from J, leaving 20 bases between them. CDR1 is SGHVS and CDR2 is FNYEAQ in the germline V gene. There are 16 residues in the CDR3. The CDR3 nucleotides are TGTGCCAGCAGCTTCCACGTTGAACTAGGGTTGGATGAGCAGTTCTTC. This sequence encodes CASSFHVELGLDEQFF.

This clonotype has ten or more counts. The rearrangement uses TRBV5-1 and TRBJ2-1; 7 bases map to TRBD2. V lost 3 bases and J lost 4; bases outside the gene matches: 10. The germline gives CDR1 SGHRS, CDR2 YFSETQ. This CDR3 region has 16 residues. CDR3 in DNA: TGCGCCAGCAGCTCCGGGCGGGAGATTAGATACAATGAGCAGTTCTTC. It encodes CASSSGREIRYNEQFF.

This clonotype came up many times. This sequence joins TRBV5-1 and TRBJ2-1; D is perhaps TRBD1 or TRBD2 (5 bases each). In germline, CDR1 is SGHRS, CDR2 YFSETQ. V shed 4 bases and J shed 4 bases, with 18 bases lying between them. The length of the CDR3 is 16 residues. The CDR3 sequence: CASSRLRSGQYNEQFF. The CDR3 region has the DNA TGCGCCAGCAGCCGCTTACGCAGCGGACAATACAATGAGCAGTTCTTC.

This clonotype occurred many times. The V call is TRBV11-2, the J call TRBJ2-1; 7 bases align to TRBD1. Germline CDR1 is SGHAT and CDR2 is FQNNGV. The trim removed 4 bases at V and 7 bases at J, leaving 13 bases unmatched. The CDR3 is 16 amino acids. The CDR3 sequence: CASSSGAFIRGNEQFF. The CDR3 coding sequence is TGTGCCAGCAGCTCCGGAGCGTTCATCAGGGGGAATGAGCAGTTCTTC.

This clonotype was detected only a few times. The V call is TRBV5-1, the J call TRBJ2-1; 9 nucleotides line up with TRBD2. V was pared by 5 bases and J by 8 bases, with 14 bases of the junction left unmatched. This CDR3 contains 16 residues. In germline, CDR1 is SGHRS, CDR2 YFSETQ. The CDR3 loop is CASRQAGGNPGDEQFF. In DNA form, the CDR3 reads TGCGCCAGCAGACAAGCGGGAGGCAACCCCGGGGATGAGCAGTTCTTC.

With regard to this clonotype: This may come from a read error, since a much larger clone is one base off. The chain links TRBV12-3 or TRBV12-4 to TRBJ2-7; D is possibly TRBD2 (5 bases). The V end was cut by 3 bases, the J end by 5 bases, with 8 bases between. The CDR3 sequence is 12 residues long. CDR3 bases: TGTGCCAGCAGTTTCGGGATGGACGAGCAGTACTTC. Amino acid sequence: CASSFGMDEQYF.

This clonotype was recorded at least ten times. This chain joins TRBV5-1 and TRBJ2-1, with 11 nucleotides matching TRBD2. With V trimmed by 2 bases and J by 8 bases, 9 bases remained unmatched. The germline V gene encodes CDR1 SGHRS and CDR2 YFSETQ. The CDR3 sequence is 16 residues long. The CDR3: CASSFPPTSGSDEQFF. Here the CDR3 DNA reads TGCGCCAGCAGCTTCCCACCTACTAGCGGGAGTGATGAGCAGTTCTTC.